A selection of T cell receptor beta chains follows, all from one sample in a study of shared clonotypes between healthy human individuals. Profiling relied on immunoSEQ multiplex PCR, and the TCRdb table lists in-frame clones only, not all of them. The sample has roughly 2 million clones, around 95% seen once. The specimen sequenced was naive CD4+ T cells sorted from blood. Receptors originate from a man between 18 and 29 years old in good health. The CDR3 runs from the conserved cysteine through the conserved F or W. The D gene is left open where the match is weak. Some rows have no size entry. The others give once, few or many, or a class for an expanded clone.

j_gene: TRBJ2-2; v_gene: TRBV30; d_gene: TRBD1; abundance: .; CDR3nt: TGTGCCTGGACTCAGGGACAGGGGGCCGGGGAGCTGTTTTTT; CDR3aa: CAWTQGQGAGELFF
j_gene: TRBJ2-6; v_gene: TRBV18; d_gene: .; abundance: .; CDR3nt: TGTGCCAGCTCACCTATCTCTGGGGCCAACGTCCTGACTTTC; CDR3aa: CASSPISGANVLTF
j_gene: TRBJ2-1; v_gene: TRBV2; d_gene: .; abundance: few; CDR3nt: TGTGCCAGCGCCCCCGACCGCTCCTACAATGAGCAGTTCTTC; CDR3aa: CASAPDRSYNEQFF
j_gene: TRBJ1-1; v_gene: TRBV27; d_gene: .; abundance: once; CDR3nt: TGTGCCAGCAGTTTTAGGGGCGTGAACACTGAAGCTTTCTTT; CDR3aa: CASSFRGVNTEAFF
j_gene: TRBJ2-3; v_gene: TRBV10-3; d_gene: .; abundance: once; CDR3nt: TGTGCCATCAAGCAGGGACCCACAGATACGCAGTATTTT; CDR3aa: CAIKQGPTDTQYF
j_gene: TRBJ2-5; v_gene: TRBV4-1; d_gene: TRBD1; abundance: .; CDR3nt: TGCGCCAGCTCAAGACAGGGGGAGACCCAGTACTTC; CDR3aa: CASSRQGETQYF
j_gene: TRBJ2-5; v_gene: TRBV19; d_gene: .; abundance: .; CDR3nt: TGTGCCAGTAGTATCGGGGGTTTAGGGAGTGAGACCCAGTACTTC; CDR3aa: CASSIGGLGSETQYF
j_gene: TRBJ1-4; v_gene: TRBV18; d_gene: TRBD1; abundance: .; CDR3nt: TGTGCCAGCTCCCGTCAGCCCGCAGGGGGAGCAACTAATGAAAAACTGTTTTTT; CDR3aa: CASSRQPAGGATNEKLFF
j_gene: TRBJ2-7; v_gene: TRBV6-6; d_gene: .; abundance: .; CDR3nt: TGTGCCAGCAGTTCATGGGGACGGAACACCTACGAGCAGTACTTC; CDR3aa: CASSSWGRNTYEQYF
j_gene: TRBJ2-1; v_gene: TRBV6-4; d_gene: .; abundance: .; CDR3nt: TGTGCCAGCAGCTCGCTAGCCGGGTATGAGCAGTTCTTC; CDR3aa: CASSSLAGYEQFF
j_gene: TRBJ2-1; v_gene: TRBV5-1; d_gene: .; abundance: .; CDR3nt: TGCGCCAGCAGCTTGAGACTAAACAATGAGCAGTTCTTC; CDR3aa: CASSLRLNNEQFF
j_gene: TRBJ2-5; v_gene: TRBV2; d_gene: .; abundance: .; CDR3nt: TGTGCCAGCAGTGAACTACCAGCCGGCCAAGAGACCCAGTACTTC; CDR3aa: CASSELPAGQETQYF
j_gene: TRBJ1-2; v_gene: TRBV2; d_gene: TRBD1; abundance: .; CDR3nt: TGTGCCAGCAGTTCACAGGGGGTTACTAATGGCTACACCTTC; CDR3aa: CASSSQGVTNGYTF
j_gene: TRBJ1-5; v_gene: TRBV10-3; d_gene: .; abundance: .; CDR3nt: TGTGCCATCAGTGAGTCGTGGACCCCCCAGCATTTT; CDR3aa: CAISESWTPQHF
j_gene: TRBJ1-1; v_gene: TRBV15; d_gene: .; abundance: .; CDR3nt: TGTGCCACCAGCAGAGAAGAACGAGGAACAGGGACAGCTTTCTTT; CDR3aa: CATSREERGTGTAFF
j_gene: TRBJ1-2; v_gene: TRBV6-1; d_gene: .; abundance: .; CDR3nt: TGTGCCAGCAGTGTGGGCAGAGGCTACACCTTC; CDR3aa: CASSVGRGYTF
j_gene: TRBJ2-3; v_gene: TRBV4-3; d_gene: TRBD2; abundance: .; CDR3nt: TGCGCCAGCAGCCAAGATCTGCTAGCGGGAGTAGGAGATACGCAGTATTTT; CDR3aa: CASSQDLLAGVGDTQYF
j_gene: TRBJ1-1; v_gene: TRBV27; d_gene: TRBD1; abundance: .; CDR3nt: TGTGCCAGCGGCCTAATCTCACAGGGGGTAAATGAAGCTTTCTTT; CDR3aa: CASGLISQGVNEAFF
j_gene: TRBJ2-2; v_gene: TRBV6-5; d_gene: .; abundance: .; CDR3nt: TGTGCCAGCAGTTATCAGACCACCGGGGAGCTGTTTTTT; CDR3aa: CASSYQTTGELFF
j_gene: TRBJ2-2; v_gene: TRBV29-1; d_gene: .; abundance: .; CDR3nt: TGCAGCGTTGACATAAACACCGGGGAGCTGTTTTTT; CDR3aa: CSVDINTGELFF
j_gene: TRBJ2-3; v_gene: TRBV9; d_gene: .; abundance: .; CDR3nt: TGTGCCAGCAGCGCTCGGACCCTCCGGACAGATACGCAGTATTTT; CDR3aa: CASSARTLRTDTQYF
j_gene: TRBJ2-5; v_gene: TRBV4-1; d_gene: .; abundance: once; CDR3nt: TGCGCCAGCAGTGCCTTGAGCGGGGAGACCCAGTACTTC; CDR3aa: CASSALSGETQYF
j_gene: TRBJ1-2; v_gene: TRBV18; d_gene: .; abundance: .; CDR3nt: TGTGCCAGCTCACCCGACAAAAACTATGGCTACACCTTC; CDR3aa: CASSPDKNYGYTF
j_gene: TRBJ2-2; v_gene: TRBV5-1; d_gene: .; abundance: .; CDR3nt: TGCGCCAGCAGCTGGGACGCGAACACCGGGGAGCTGTTTTTT; CDR3aa: CASSWDANTGELFF
j_gene: TRBJ2-2; v_gene: TRBV5-4; d_gene: .; abundance: .; CDR3nt: TGTGCCAGCAGCTTGGGGCCCCGGGGAGCCTCGAACACCGGGGAGCTGTTTTTT; CDR3aa: CASSLGPRGASNTGELFF